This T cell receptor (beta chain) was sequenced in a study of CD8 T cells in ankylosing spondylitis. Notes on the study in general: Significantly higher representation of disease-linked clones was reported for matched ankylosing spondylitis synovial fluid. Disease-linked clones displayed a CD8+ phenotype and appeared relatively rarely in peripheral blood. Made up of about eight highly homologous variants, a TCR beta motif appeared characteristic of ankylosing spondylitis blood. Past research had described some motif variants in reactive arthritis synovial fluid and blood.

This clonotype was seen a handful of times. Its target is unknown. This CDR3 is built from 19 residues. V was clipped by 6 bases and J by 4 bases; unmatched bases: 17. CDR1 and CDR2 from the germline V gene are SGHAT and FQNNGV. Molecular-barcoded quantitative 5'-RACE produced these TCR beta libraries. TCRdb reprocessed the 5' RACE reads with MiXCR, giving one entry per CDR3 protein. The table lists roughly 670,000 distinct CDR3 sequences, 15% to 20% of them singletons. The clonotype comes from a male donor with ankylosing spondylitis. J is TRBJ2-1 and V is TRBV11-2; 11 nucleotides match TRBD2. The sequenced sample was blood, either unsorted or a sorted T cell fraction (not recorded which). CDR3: CASSQPSSGGPVGYNEQFF. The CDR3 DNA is TGTGCCAGCAGTCAACCCTCTAGCGGGGGGCCCGTGGGATACAATGAGCAGTTCTTC.